These 27 T cell receptor beta chains share one sample of origin, sequenced in a study of T cell clonality in common variable immunodeficiency. The table came from immunoSEQ multiplex PCR; TCRdb's copy has only in-frame clones and leaves some out. The specimen has tens of thousands of clones, none found just once. Sequencing was performed on peripheral blood mononuclear cells. The receptors come from a person aged 18 to 69 in good health.

Ten or more counts support this clone. Read coverage stops 3 residues before the CDR3 terminus; the germline J gene supplies the remainder. The genes are TRBV28 and TRBJ2-7; 8 positions agree with TRBD1. V dropped 3 bases and J dropped 1; count of bases not matched to a gene: 2. The germline CDR1 and CDR2 sequences are MDHEN and SYDVKM. The length of the CDR3 is 14 residues. CDR3 sequence reads: CASSFQGASYEQYF. The DNA read from the CDR3 is TGTGCCAGCAGTTTCCAGGGGGCATCCTACGAG.

This clone came up many times. The read finishes 3 residues shy of the CDR3 end, and the germline J gene is used to complete it. This chain joins TRBV20-1 and TRBJ1-4; D not resolved. Germline V gene sequence: CDR1 DFQATT, CDR2 SNEGSKA (reference sequence). The V gene lost 0 bases and the J gene lost 1 base, with 12 bases spanning the gap. CDR3 length: 16 residues. The CDR3 DNA, read in part, is TGCAGTGCTAGAGACGTCGTCCCGGGAACTAATGAAAAA. It encodes CSARDVVPGTNEK. The entire CDR3 is CSARDVVPGTNEKLFF.

This clone occurred many times. The observed sequence ends 3 residues before the CDR3 terminus, with the missing tail filled in from the germline J gene. The chain has TRBV20-1 and TRBJ2-5; TRBD1 matches at 12 bases. The ends lost 5 bases at V and 2 bases at J; junction bases unmatched: 3. Germline loops: CDR1 DFQATT, CDR2 SNEGSKA (reference sequence). This CDR3 has 14 residues. The CDR3 bases that were read are TGCAGTGCTTGGGACAGGGGGCAACAAGAGACC. It is translated as CSAWDRGQQET. The entire CDR3 sequence reads CSAWDRGQQETQYF.

This clone was detected ten times or more. Read data end 3 residues before the CDR3 end; the end is taken from the germline J gene. The rearrangement uses TRBV2 and TRBJ2-2; D is uncertain. The CDR3 has 14 residues. Trimming removed 1 base from V and 4 bases from J, with 7 bases in between. Germline-derived CDR1 and CDR2 are SNHLY and FYNNEI. CDR3 DNA, as far as it was read: TGTGCCAGCAGTGAAGGGTCGGGCACCGGGGAG. Residues: CASSEGSGTGE. The CDR3 reads in full as CASSEGSGTGELFF.

This clone has a count of ten or more. CDR3 residues: CASSMTQTGFYEQYF. CDR3 DNA (partial): TGTGCCAGTAGTATGACCCAGACAGGGTTCTACGAG. This chain links TRBV19 with TRBJ2-7; TRBD1 matches 7 bases. The read ends 3 residues shy of where the CDR3 ends; the end is completed using the germline J gene. V dropped 3 bases and J dropped 3; count of bases not matched to a gene: 8. The germline V gene has CDR1 LNHDA and CDR2 SQIVND (reference sequence). CDR3 length equals 15 residues.

For this clone: The read ends 3 residues shy of where the CDR3 ends; the end is completed using the germline J gene. The chain uses TRBV2 and TRBJ2-3; TRBD2 matches at 7 bases. The CDR3 sequence is 13 residues long. In germline, CDR1 is SNHLY, CDR2 FYNNEI. CDR3 loop: CASSGDYQETQYF. The CDR3 DNA, read in part, is TGTGCCAGCAGTGGGGACTATCAAGAGACG.

This clone was detected many times. A read error may produce the germline difference seen at one junction end. The CDR3 is cut off 3 residues early in the read; its end comes from the germline J gene. The rearrangement joins TRBV7-7 to TRBJ2-2; a possible D gene is TRBD1 (6 bases). Germline CDR1 reads SSHAT; CDR2 reads FNYEAQ (reference sequence). This CDR3 has 16 amino acids. The CDR3 bases that were read are TGTGCTAGCAGCATCAGGACAGCTTTGAACACCGGGGAG. Its translation: CASSIRTALNTGE. The entire CDR3 protein reads CASSIRTALNTGELFF. Drawing the rest from reference TRBV7-7 and TRBJ2-2, the complete variable domain is GAGVSQSPRYKVTKRGQDVTLRCDPISSHATLYWYQQALGQGPEFLTYFNYEAQPDKSGLPSDRFSAERPEGSISTLTIQRTEQRDSAMYRCASSIRTALNTGELFFGEGSRLTVL.

Ten or more counts support this clone. Sequencing ends 3 residues short of the CDR3 end; the germline J gene provides the rest. This chain joins TRBV23-1 and TRBJ1-1; 9 bases match TRBD1. TRBV23-1 is an ORF; its function is uncertain. The CDR3 runs 14 residues. J gave up 3 bases and V 9 bases, and 8 bases lay outside the gene matches. CDR3 DNA, as far as it was read: TGCGCCAGGAACAGGGGGCCGGGGGACACTGAA. Translating it yields CARNRGPGDTE. The full-length CDR3 reads as CARNRGPGDTEAFF.

This clone was recorded many times. The CDR3 is cut off 3 residues early in the read; its end comes from the germline J gene. The chain has TRBV5-4 and TRBJ1-4; 11 nucleotides align to TRBD1. V lost 1 base and J lost 7; bases outside the gene matches: 3. The CDR3 contains 15 residues. CDR1 SGHNT and CDR2 YYREEE come from the germline V gene (reference sequence). The CDR3 DNA, read in part, is TGTGCCAGCAGCTTGTTAGGGACAGGGGGTGAAAAA. As protein: CASSLLGTGGEK. The whole CDR3 protein reads CASSLLGTGGEKLFF. The full variable domain, completed using reference TRBV5-4 and TRBJ1-4, is ETGVTQSPTHLIKTRGQQVTLRCSSQSGHNTVSWYQQALGQGPQFIFQYYREEENGRGNFPPRFSGLQFPNYSSELNVNALELDDSALYLCASSLLGTGGEKLFFGSGTQLSVL.

This clone has only a few counts. Read coverage stops 3 residues before the CDR3 terminus; the germline J gene supplies the remainder. The chain carries TRBV19 and TRBJ2-1; 10 bases map to TRBD2. Trimming removed 3 bases from V and 6 bases from J; junction bases left unmatched: 14. The CDR3 loop spans 18 amino acids. Germline V gene data show CDR1 as LNHDA and CDR2 as SQIVND (reference sequence). The sequenced part of the CDR3 DNA is TGTGCCAGTAGTATCCGAGCGGGGGGGGGTTGGACTGGCAATGAG. It encodes CASSIRAGGGWTGNE. The whole CDR3 reads CASSIRAGGGWTGNEQFF.

This clone appeared many times. The read terminates 3 residues ahead of where the CDR3 ends, so the germline J gene completes it. The J gene is TRBJ2-3, the V gene TRBV20-1; D not resolved. Trimming removed 6 bases at V and 7 bases at J, with 17 bases between. Germline lookup yields CDR1 DFQATT and CDR2 SNEGSKA (reference sequence). This CDR3 has 13 residues. The CDR3 region is CSAGLDRAYTQYF. CDR3 bases read: TGCAGTGCCGGCCTGGATAGGGCGTATACG.

This clone was seen ten or more times. The CDR3 end lies 3 residues beyond the end of the read and is filled in from the germline J gene. The J gene is TRBJ2-2, the V gene TRBV10-3, with D perhaps TRBD1 (5 bases). The CDR3 contains 15 residues. Germline loops: CDR1 ENHRY, CDR2 SYGVKD. V lost 3 bases and J 0 bases, leaving 8 bases between the germline ends. CDR3: CAISDGAANTGELFF. CDR3 DNA (partial): TGTGCCATCAGTGATGGGGCAGCGAACACCGGGGAG.

This clone appeared many times. With the read ending 3 residues before the CDR3 end, the germline J gene is used to fill in that end. V usage is TRBV5-4 and J usage is TRBJ1-2, with D possibly matching TRBD1 (6 bases). Germline V lookup: CDR1 SGHNT, CDR2 YYREEE (reference sequence). This CDR3 has 12 amino acids. CDR3 bases read: TGTGCCAGCAGCCGCAGGGGCGACGGC. Translated: CASSRRGDG. In full, the CDR3 is CASSRRGDGYTF. Combining the CDR3 with reference TRBV5-4 and TRBJ1-2 gives the whole variable domain ETGVTQSPTHLIKTRGQQVTLRCSSQSGHNTVSWYQQALGQGPQFIFQYYREEENGRGNFPPRFSGLQFPNYSSELNVNALELDDSALYLCASSRRGDGYTFGSGTRLTVV.

This clone has ten or more counts. The CDR3 is cut off 3 residues early in the read; its end comes from the germline J gene. This sequence joins TRBV11-2 and TRBJ2-1; a possible D gene is TRBD1 (6 bases). Trimming removed 4 bases at V and 4 bases at J, with 14 bases between. The CDR3 runs to 15 residues. Germline V gene sequence: CDR1 SGHAT, CDR2 FQNNGV. The part of the CDR3 DNA that was read is TGTGCCAGCAGCTGGGACAAGCGGTCTTACAATGAG. It codes for CASSWDKRSYNE. The CDR3 in its entirety is CASSWDKRSYNEQFF.

This clone was detected many times. One end of the junction fails to match germline, which may point to a read error. From the germline J gene comes the end of the CDR3, since the read stops 3 residues before it. V gene TRBV7-7 combines with J gene TRBJ2-1; 10 bases agree with TRBD2. CDR3 size: 15 residues. Germline CDR1 reads SSHAT; CDR2 reads FNYEAQ (reference sequence). The covered CDR3 bases are TGTGCTAGCAGCCCTACTAGCGGGATAAACAATGAG. This sequence encodes CASSPTSGINNE. The whole CDR3 region reads CASSPTSGINNEQFF.

This clone was detected a few times. From the germline J gene comes the end of the CDR3, since the read stops 3 residues before it. The chain joins TRBV2 to TRBJ1-5; 8 bases match TRBD1. Germline CDR1 and CDR2: SNHLY and FYNNEI. The CDR3 sequence is 12 residues long. V was clipped by 6 bases and J by 6 bases; unmatched bases: 1. The CDR3: CASRTGAQPQHF. The sequenced CDR3 bases are TGTGCCAGCAGGACAGGGGCTCAGCCC.

This clone was counted ten times or more. The CDR3 is cut off 3 residues early in the read; its end comes from the germline J gene. This chain joins TRBV5-1 and TRBJ1-2; D uncertain. The CDR3 runs 16 residues. The germline V gene has CDR1 SGHRS and CDR2 YFSETQ. The V and J ends lost 0 bases and 2 bases respectively, with 14 bases between them. Incomplete CDR3 DNA: TGCGCCAGCAGCTTGGGGGCTTTACCGGAGAACTATGGC. This sequence encodes CASSLGALPENYG. The whole CDR3 region reads CASSLGALPENYGYTF. The full variable domain, rest sourced from reference TRBV5-1 and TRBJ1-2, is KAGVTQTPRYLIKTRGQQVTLSCSPISGHRSVSWYQQTPGQGLQFLFEYFSETQRNKGNFPGRFSGRQFSNSRSEMNVSTLELGDSALYLCASSLGALPENYGYTFGSGTRLTVV.

The sample holds many counts of this clone. With a much larger clone just one base away, this may be a read error. The CDR3 reads CAWSPKPTSGPYSSGANVLFF. The part of the CDR3 DNA that was read is TGTGCCTGGAGTCCCAAACCCACTAGCGGGCCTTACAGCTCTGGGGCCAACGTG. The gene calls are TRBV30 and TRBJ2-2, with 9 bases aligning to TRBD2. Coverage ceases 3 residues before the CDR3 finishes, and the germline J gene fills in the end. The CDR3 runs to 21 residues. CDR1 and CDR2 (germline): GTSNPN, SVGIG (reference sequence).

This clone showed up just a few times. The read terminates 3 residues ahead of where the CDR3 ends, so the germline J gene completes it. The V call is TRBV23-1, the J call TRBJ2-3, with TRBD1 matching 9 bases. TRBV23-1 counts as an open reading frame of uncertain function. There are 15 residues in the CDR3. CDR3 sequence: CASSQRQGGQETQYF. The DNA read from the CDR3 is TGCGCCAGCAGTCAGAGACAGGGGGGCCAGGAGACG.

This clone showed up many times. Sequencing ends 3 residues short of the CDR3 end; the germline J gene provides the rest. This sequence joins TRBV5-1 and TRBJ1-4; no definite D call. The CDR3 extends over 14 amino acids. Trimming removed 0 bases at V and 4 bases at J, with 7 bases between. CDR1 is SGHRS and CDR2 is YFSETQ in the germline V gene. The DNA read from the CDR3 is TGCGCCAGCAGCTTGGAACAGATTAATGAAAAA. Its translation is CASSLEQINEK. The whole CDR3 sequence is CASSLEQINEKLFF.

Of note for this clone: The read stops 3 residues short of the end of the CDR3; the missing end is completed from the germline J gene. V gene TRBV7-2 combines with J gene TRBJ2-1; weak D call: TRBD1 (5 bases). This CDR3 is built from 13 residues. The germline gives CDR1 SGHTA, CDR2 FQGNSA. V was clipped by 5 bases and J by 9 bases, with 14 bases between them. The CDR3 bases that were read are TGTGCCAGCAGCCCTAGACAGATCCTTGAG. This gives the protein CASSPRQILE. The full CDR3 is CASSPRQILEQFF.

This clone was picked up many times. Read data end 3 residues before the CDR3 end; the end is taken from the germline J gene. The chain uses TRBV5-6 and TRBJ2-5; no firm D call. The CDR3 extends over 13 amino acids. V was shortened by 0 bases and J by 2 bases, with 5 bases between the two germline ends. CDR1 SGHDT and CDR2 YYEEEE come from the germline V gene. CDR3 DNA (partial): TGTGCCAGCAGCTTGGGAAGGCAAGAGACC. Its translation: CASSLGRQET. The full CDR3 sequence reads CASSLGRQETQYF.

Regarding this clone: The read stops 3 residues short of the end of the CDR3; the missing end is completed from the germline J gene. The chain recombines TRBV19 with TRBJ1-2, with no clear D. The CDR3 has 11 residues. Germline V gives CDR1 LNHDA, CDR2 SQIVND (reference sequence). CDR3 region: CASSISRDYTF. Incomplete CDR3 DNA: TGTGCCAGTAGTATTTCACGCGAC.

This clone was observed at least ten times. The read finishes 3 residues shy of the CDR3 end, and the germline J gene is used to complete it. The V call is TRBV20-1, the J call TRBJ1-1, with TRBD1 as a possible D gene (6 bases). This CDR3 contains 14 residues. V was trimmed by 5 bases and J by 5 bases, leaving 18 bases between them. The germline V gene has CDR1 DFQATT and CDR2 SNEGSKA (reference sequence). CDR3 bases read: TGCAGTGCTTACTTAACAGGGTGGGGGACTGAA. The encoded protein is CSAYLTGWGTE. The entire CDR3 reads CSAYLTGWGTEAFF.

This clone showed up just a few times. CDR3 DNA, as far as it was read: TGTGCCAGCTCCCGAAACGGGGGGTCCCAAGAGACG. It translates to CASSRNGGSQET. The complete CDR3 sequence is CASSRNGGSQETQYF. V usage is TRBV18 and J usage is TRBJ2-3; TRBD2 agrees at 7 bases. The read ends 3 residues early relative to the CDR3; the germline J gene fills the gap. Per the germline V gene, CDR1 is KGHSH and CDR2 is LQKENI. The CDR3 is made up of 15 amino acids.

This clone was counted ten times or more. The read is 3 residues too short to cover the CDR3 end, so that end is filled in from the germline J gene. J is TRBJ2-7 and V is TRBV7-3; TRBD2 aligns across 8 bases. Per the germline V gene, CDR1 is SGHTA and CDR2 is FQGTGA. The CDR3 has 15 residues. V gave up 4 bases and J gave up 6 bases; unmatched junction bases: 11. CDR3 in amino acids: CASSSTRGGQGEQYF. The sequenced CDR3 bases are TGTGCCAGCAGCTCCACCCGGGGGGGGCAAGGCGAG.

This clone has ten or more counts. The read ends 3 residues early relative to the CDR3; the germline J gene fills the gap. The gene calls are TRBV4-2 and TRBJ2-3; D is uncertain. Germline V lookup: CDR1 LGHNA, CDR2 YNFKEQ. V was cut by 3 bases and J by 2 bases, with 6 bases left in between. The CDR3 spans 13 residues. The CDR3 sequence is CASSQADTDTQYF. Incomplete CDR3 DNA: TGTGCCAGCAGCCAGGCAGACACAGATACG.